The source of this T cell receptor (beta chain) is a study of OX40 agonist ivuxolimab in advanced cancers. V shed 5 bases and J 1 base; nucleotides not matched to a gene: 5. The V gene's germline CDR1 is SGHTA and CDR2 FQGNSA. CDR3 length: 14 amino acids. In this sample, this clone turned up once. TCRdb's copy holds only in-frame clones and misses some; the assay was immunoSEQ multiplex PCR. The sample includes fewer than 85,000 clones, more than 90% of them seen just once. The source is an adult with an advanced solid tumor such as melanoma, head and neck, liver or kidney cancer. Sequenced here: CD4+ or CD8+ T cells sorted from blood, sampled in a trial of the OX40 agonist ivuxolimab. V gene TRBV7-2 combines with J gene TRBJ2-7; 7 bases agree with TRBD2. CDR3 residues: CASSPGGGSYEQYF. The CDR3 bases are TGTGCCAGCAGCCCAGGCGGGGGTTCCTACGAGCAGTACTTC.